This TCR beta chain was found in a study of blood T cell repertoires in COVID-19. Comments on this clone: One junction end disagrees with the germline gene, perhaps due to a read error.

The assay was immunoSEQ multiplex PCR, and TCRdb's table has in-frame clones only and misses some. The sample has 390,000 or so clones, 89% seen once. The germline V gene has CDR1 ENHRY and CDR2 SYGVKD. The CDR3 totals 11 residues. The chain joins TRBV10-3 to TRBJ2-7, with D unclear. Sequencing used peripheral blood. This sequence was found in a woman aged 25 to 45 with COVID-19, enrolled during active disease. CDR3 sequence (DNA): TGTGCCATCAGTGAGGCGGCTGAGCTGTACTTC. Amino acid sequence: CAISEAAELYF.